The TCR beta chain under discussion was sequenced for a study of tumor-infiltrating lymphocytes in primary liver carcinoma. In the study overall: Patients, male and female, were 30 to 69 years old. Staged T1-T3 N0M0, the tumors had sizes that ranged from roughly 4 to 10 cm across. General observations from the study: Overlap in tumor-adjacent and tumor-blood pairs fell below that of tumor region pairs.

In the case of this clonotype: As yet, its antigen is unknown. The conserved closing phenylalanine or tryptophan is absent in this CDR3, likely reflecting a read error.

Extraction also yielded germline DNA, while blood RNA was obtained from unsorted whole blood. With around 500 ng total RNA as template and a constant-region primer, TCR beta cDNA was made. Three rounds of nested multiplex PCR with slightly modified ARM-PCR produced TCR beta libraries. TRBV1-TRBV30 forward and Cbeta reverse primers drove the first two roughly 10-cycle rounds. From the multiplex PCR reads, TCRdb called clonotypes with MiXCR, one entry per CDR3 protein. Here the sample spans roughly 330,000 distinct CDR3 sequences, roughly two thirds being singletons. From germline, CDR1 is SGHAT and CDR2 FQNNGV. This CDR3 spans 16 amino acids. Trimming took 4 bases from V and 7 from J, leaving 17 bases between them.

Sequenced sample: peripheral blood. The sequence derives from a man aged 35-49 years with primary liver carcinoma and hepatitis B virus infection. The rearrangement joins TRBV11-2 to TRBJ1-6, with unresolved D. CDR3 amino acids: CASSSQLEYLNSPLHL. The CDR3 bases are TGTGCCAGCAGCTCCCAACTTGAATACTTGAATTCACCCCTCCACCTT.